The rows below give T cell receptor beta chains drawn from one sample of a study of OX40 agonist ivuxolimab in advanced cancers. Assay: immunoSEQ multiplex PCR; the TCRdb copy retains only in-frame clones and omits some. The sample shows roughly 73,000 clones, roughly 91% of them seen only once. The sequencing here drew on CD4+ or CD8+ T cells sorted from blood, taken in a trial of the OX40 agonist ivuxolimab. The source of these receptors is an adult with an advanced solid tumor such as melanoma, head and neck, liver or kidney cancer. CDR3s include the opening cysteine and the closing phenylalanine or tryptophan.

cdr3_aa	v_call	j_call
CSVSAFETNEKLFF	TRBV29-1	TRBJ1-4
CASSPGQGGSYEQYF	TRBV18	TRBJ2-7
CASRGSGGGTDTQYF	TRBV7-9	TRBJ2-3
CASSSGGTFNEQFF	TRBV27	TRBJ2-1
CASKGQGAGANEKLFF	TRBV2	TRBJ1-4
CASNLQGNQNTEAFF	TRBV6-1	TRBJ1-1
CASSQEIGTNTEAFF	TRBV4-2	TRBJ1-1
CSVPPAGGGADTQYF	TRBV29-1	TRBJ2-3
CASMASQETQYF	TRBV6-5	TRBJ2-5
CASSSPGGMNTGELFF	TRBV5-1	TRBJ2-2
CASSFRQVTTEAFF	TRBV7-6	TRBJ1-1
CASSPDGISNQPQHF	TRBV18	TRBJ1-5
CATSRSGGYNEQFF	TRBV5-5	TRBJ2-1
CAISERTASSYEQYF	TRBV10-3	TRBJ2-7
CASSLDGSNSPLHF	TRBV5-1	TRBJ1-6
CASSLGTGNRPYNEQFF	TRBV18	TRBJ2-1
CASSELPGTNGSPLHF	TRBV6-1	TRBJ1-6
CASARDAATEAFF	TRBV10-2	TRBJ1-1